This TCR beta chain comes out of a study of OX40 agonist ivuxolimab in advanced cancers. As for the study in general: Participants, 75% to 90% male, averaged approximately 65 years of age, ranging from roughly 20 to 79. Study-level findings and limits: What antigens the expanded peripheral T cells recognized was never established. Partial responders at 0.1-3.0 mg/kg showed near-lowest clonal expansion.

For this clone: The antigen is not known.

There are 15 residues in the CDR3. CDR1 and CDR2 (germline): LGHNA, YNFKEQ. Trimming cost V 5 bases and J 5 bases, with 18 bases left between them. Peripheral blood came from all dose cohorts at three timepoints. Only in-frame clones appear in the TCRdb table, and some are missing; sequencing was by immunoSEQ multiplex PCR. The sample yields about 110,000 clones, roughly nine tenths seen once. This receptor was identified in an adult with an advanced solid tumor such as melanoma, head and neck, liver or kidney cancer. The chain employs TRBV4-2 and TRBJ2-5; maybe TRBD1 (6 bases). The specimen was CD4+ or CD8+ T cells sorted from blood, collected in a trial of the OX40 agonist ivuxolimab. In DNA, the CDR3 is TGTGCCAGCAGCTTGGACAGTTTTAGTCGGGAGACCCAGTACTTC. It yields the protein CASSLDSFSRETQYF.